These 16 T cell receptor beta chains originate from one sample sequenced in a study of radiation and T cells in renal cell carcinoma. The time point was: blood 2 weeks post-SBRT. Treatment defined: 15 Gy SBRT to primary tumor, nephrectomy 4 weeks later. Only in-frame clones appear in the TCRdb table, and some are missing; sequencing was by immunoSEQ multiplex PCR. The table includes 100,000 to 150,000 clones, approximately 90% detected once. The input for sequencing was blood, taken from a patient whose treatment included radiotherapy and nephrectomy. The receptors shown here come from a woman in her 70s with renal cell carcinoma.

In this sample, this clone turned up a few times. This sequence joins TRBV19 and TRBJ1-5, with TRBD1 as a possible D gene (6 bases). The V gene lost 8 bases and the J gene lost 4 bases, with 15 bases spanning the gap. The CDR3 runs 14 residues. The germline V gene encodes CDR1 LNHDA and CDR2 SQIVND (reference sequence). CDR3 protein: CASGSGAPNQPQHF. The CDR3, as DNA: TGTGCCAGTGGGTCAGGGGCGCCTAATCAGCCCCAGCATTTT. Filled out from reference TRBV19 and TRBJ1-5, the complete variable domain reads DGGITQSPKYLFRKEGQNVTLSCEQNLNHDAMYWYRQDPGQGLRLIYYSQIVNDFQKGDIAEGYSVSREKKESFPLTVTSAQKNPTAFYLCASGSGAPNQPQHFGDGTRLSIL.

The rearrangement links TRBV19 to TRBJ1-5, with D unclear. V lost 2 bases to trimming and J lost 4 bases, with 9 bases between them. The CDR3 sequence is 14 residues long. Germline values: CDR1 LNHDA, CDR2 SQIVND (reference sequence). CDR3 loop: CASSIRGINQPQHF. Written as DNA, the CDR3 is TGTGCCAGTAGTATAAGAGGGATAAATCAGCCCCAGCATTTT.

This clone has a handful of counts. This chain links TRBV5-4 with TRBJ1-1; D is ambiguous. CDR1 is SGHNT and CDR2 is YYREEE in the germline V gene (reference sequence). The CDR3 has 13 amino acids. Trimming shortened V by 2 bases and J by 2 bases, and 7 bases separated the two germline ends. The CDR3 is CASSLDVNTEAFF. CDR3 DNA sequence: TGTGCCAGCAGCTTAGATGTTAACACTGAAGCTTTCTTT.

J is TRBJ1-3 and V is TRBV18; D uncertain. Germline V gives CDR1 KGHSH, CDR2 LQKENI. V lost 6 bases, J lost 0 bases, and 12 bases lay in between. This CDR3 contains 15 residues. CDR3 residues: CASSRAMNSGNTIYF. The CDR3 nucleotides are TGTGCCAGCTCTAGGGCGATGAACTCTGGAAACACCATATATTTT.

This clone was seen a single time. The rearrangement uses TRBV5-1 and TRBJ1-2; maybe TRBD1 (6 bases). V was cut by 1 base and J by 10 bases, with 14 bases left in between. Germline assignment: CDR1 SGHRS and CDR2 YFSETQ. The CDR3 runs to 13 residues. The DNA of the CDR3 is TGCGCCAGCAGCTTGACAGGGCGGCAAGTCTACACCTTC. Translation: CASSLTGRQVYTF.

CDR3 sequence: CASSQGTLLSSPLHF. CDR3 DNA sequence: TGTGCCAGCTCACAGGGTACATTGCTGAGTTCACCCCTCCACTTT. The chain links TRBV27 to TRBJ1-6; tentative D call: TRBD1 (6 bases). The CDR3 spans 15 residues. Germline V lookup: CDR1 MNHEY, CDR2 SMNVEV (reference sequence). V lost 8 bases and J 9 bases, leaving 20 bases between the germline ends.

The genes are TRBV7-2 and TRBJ2-5; D possibly corresponds to TRBD1 (5 bases). V shed 2 bases and J shed 4 bases, with 11 bases lying between them. Looked up from germline, CDR1 is SGHTA and CDR2 is FQGNSA. This CDR3 has 14 residues. CDR3 sequence reads: CASSLHPGRETQYF. The CDR3 DNA reads TGTGCCAGCAGCTTACACCCAGGGCGAGAGACCCAGTACTTC.

This rearrangement joins TRBV6-5 to TRBJ2-4, with 10 bases aligning to TRBD2. Germline V lookup: CDR1 MNHEY, CDR2 SVGAGI. CDR3 length: 15 residues. The V gene end was trimmed by 6 bases and the J gene end by 2 bases; junction bases not matched to a gene: 4. CDR3 sequence (DNA): TGTGCCAGCAGCAAGCGGGGGGGCCCCAAAAACATTCAGTACTTC. This sequence encodes CASSKRGGPKNIQYF.

The chain links TRBV14 to TRBJ1-4, with TRBD1 matching over 9 bases. V gave up 1 base and J gave up 5 bases; unmatched junction bases: 2. CDR1 and CDR2 from the germline V gene are SGHDN and FVKESK. CDR3 length: 15 amino acids. The CDR3 is CASSQVDRGNEKLFF. CDR3 in DNA: TGTGCCAGCAGCCAAGTTGACAGGGGGAATGAAAAACTGTTTTTT. Full variable domain (missing parts from reference TRBV14 and TRBJ1-4): EAGVTQFPSHSVIEKGQTVTLRCDPISGHDNLYWYRRVMGKEIKFLLHFVKESKQDESGMPNNRFLAERTGGTYSTLKVQPAELEDSGVYFCASSQVDRGNEKLFFGSGTQLSVL.

A single count supports this clone. V usage is TRBV5-4 and J usage is TRBJ1-2; the match to TRBD1 covers 7 bases. V lost 1 base, J lost 7 bases, and 13 bases stayed unmatched. Germline assignment: CDR1 SGHNT and CDR2 YYREEE (reference sequence). This CDR3 spans 16 amino acids. The CDR3 nucleotides are TGTGCCAGCAGCTTGAAGGGGGCGACAGGGAGGGGTGGCTACACCTTC. The encoded protein is CASSLKGATGRGGYTF.

The gene calls are TRBV14 and TRBJ2-2, with D possibly matching TRBD1 (6 bases). V lost 7 bases and J 5 bases, leaving 20 bases between the germline ends. This CDR3 spans 16 amino acids. Per germline, CDR1 SGHDN and CDR2 FVKESK. The CDR3: CASTLRQVRGTGELFF. For the CDR3, the DNA is TGTGCCAGCACCCTGAGACAGGTTCGGGGTACCGGGGAGCTGTTTTTT.

The rearrangement links TRBV11-2 to TRBJ1-1; possible D gene TRBD1, 5 bases. Germline values: CDR1 SGHAT, CDR2 FQNNGV. This CDR3 has 15 amino acids. Trimming removed 5 bases from V and 3 bases from J, with 16 bases in between. The CDR3 region has the DNA TGTGCCAGCAGCCCCTTGAAGGAGGGGTACACTGAAGCTTTCTTT. It is translated as CASSPLKEGYTEAFF.

The chain is built from TRBV30 and TRBJ1-5; TRBD1 matches at 7 bases. Germline values: CDR1 GTSNPN, CDR2 SVGIG (reference sequence). V dropped 4 bases and J dropped 4; count of bases not matched to a gene: 13. The CDR3 has 16 residues. This CDR3 is CAWKPTGARGNQPQHF. CDR3 bases: TGTGCCTGGAAACCTACAGGGGCCCGAGGGAATCAGCCCCAGCATTTT.

V and J are TRBV30 and TRBJ2-7; D unresolved. The germline gives CDR1 GTSNPN, CDR2 SVGIG (reference sequence). Deletions cut 0 bases from V and 7 bases from J, with 7 bases between. This CDR3 is built from 11 residues. The CDR3 region has the DNA TGTGCCTGGAGTGTCCCCGGGGAGCAGTACTTC. Its translation: CAWSVPGEQYF.

The chain couples TRBV9 to TRBJ1-2; TRBD1 matches 7 bases. CDR1 SGDLS and CDR2 YYNGEE come from the germline V gene. V shed 0 bases, J shed 8 bases, and the junction held 4 bases outside the gene matches. The CDR3 is 13 residues long. CDR3 amino acids: CASSVEGASGYTF. CDR3 DNA sequence: TGTGCCAGCAGCGTAGAGGGGGCCAGCGGCTACACCTTC.

The V call is TRBV14, the J call TRBJ2-1, with D possibly being TRBD1 (6 bases). Germline V lookup: CDR1 SGHDN, CDR2 FVKESK. V lost 1 base, J lost 4 bases, and 11 bases lay in between. CDR3 length: 15 amino acids. CDR3 bases: TGTGCCAGCAGCCAAGCTGGGACACTTTACAATGAGCAGTTCTTC. Translation: CASSQAGTLYNEQFF.